This TCR beta chain derives from a study of shared clonotypes between healthy human individuals. Genomic DNA belonging to each subset was distributed in equal measure over several immunoSEQ plates. In the original processing: Junction-only immunoSEQ data arrived without quality scores, meaning filtering differed. Only in-frame clones appear in the TCRdb table, and some are missing; sequencing was by immunoSEQ multiplex PCR. V and J calls and clone size are as listed in that table; D and trimming were resolved from the DNA. The sample consists of some 630,000 clones, 72% of them appearing once. V was shortened by 3 bases and J by 1 base, with 25 bases between the two germline ends. From germline, CDR1 is MNHNS and CDR2 SASEGT. CDR3 length equals 20 residues.

This chain connects TRBV6-1 to TRBJ1-5, with D perhaps TRBD1 (6 bases). Sample: memory CD4+ T cells sorted from blood. Regarding subset: CD45RA-negative fraction. The TCR originated in a woman in her twenties or thirties in good health. The CDR3 nucleotides read TGTGCCAGCAGTGACACCGGGGGGGCGGGTAAGCTTGTGAGCAATCAGCCCCAGCATTTT. Residues: CASSDTGGAGKLVSNQPQHF.